This TCR beta chain originates from a study of blood T cells in healthy people across ages. The CDR3 is made up of 18 amino acids. V lost 0 bases and J 1 base, leaving 18 bases between the germline ends. The germline V gene has CDR1 LGHDT and CDR2 YNNKEL (reference sequence). The authors ran a second PCR of 7 to 11 cycles using a sample-barcoded 5' primer and a J-beta primer mix. From each sample, at least 2.5 million paired-end reads containing CDR3 were obtained. In TCRdb, the 5' RACE reads were re-called with MiXCR into one record per CDR3 protein. The data hold 1.6 million or so distinct CDR3 sequences, with around 36% observed a single time. This clonotype was observed a few times.

Sequenced input: blood. This receptor was identified in a woman in her 30s in good health. The J gene is TRBJ2-5, the V gene TRBV3-1; D gene unclear. This CDR3 reads CASSQDILGVGLQETQYF. DNA of the CDR3: TGTGCCAGCAGCCAAGATATATTAGGAGTTGGGCTCCAAGAGACCCAGTACTTC.